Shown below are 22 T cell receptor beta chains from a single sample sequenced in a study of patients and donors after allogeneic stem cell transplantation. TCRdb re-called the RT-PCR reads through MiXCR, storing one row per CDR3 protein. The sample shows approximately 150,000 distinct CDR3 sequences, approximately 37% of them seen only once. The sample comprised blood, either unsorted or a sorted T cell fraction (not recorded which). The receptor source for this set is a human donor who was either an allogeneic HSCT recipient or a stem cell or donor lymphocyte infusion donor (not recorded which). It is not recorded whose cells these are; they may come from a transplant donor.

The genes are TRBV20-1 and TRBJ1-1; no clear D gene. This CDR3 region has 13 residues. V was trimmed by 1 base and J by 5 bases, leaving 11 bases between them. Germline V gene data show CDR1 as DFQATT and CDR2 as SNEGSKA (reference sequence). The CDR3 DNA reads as TGCAGTGCTAGAGGTTGGGGTAGAACTGAAGCTTTCTTT. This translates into CSARGWGRTEAFF.

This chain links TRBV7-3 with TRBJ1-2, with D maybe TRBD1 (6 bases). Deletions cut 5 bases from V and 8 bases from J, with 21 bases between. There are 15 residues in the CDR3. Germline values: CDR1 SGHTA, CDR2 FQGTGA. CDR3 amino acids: CASSPQRAGAKGYTF. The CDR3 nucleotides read TGTGCCAGCAGCCCCCAACGAGCGGGGGCAAAAGGCTACACCTTC.

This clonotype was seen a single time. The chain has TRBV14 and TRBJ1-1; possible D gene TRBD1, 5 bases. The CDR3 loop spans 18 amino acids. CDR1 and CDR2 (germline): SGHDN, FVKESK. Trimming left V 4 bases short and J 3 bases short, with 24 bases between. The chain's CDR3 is CASSLNRERLRGDTEAFF. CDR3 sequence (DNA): TGTGCCAGCAGCCTGAACCGAGAACGACTCCGAGGGGACACTGAAGCTTTCTTT.

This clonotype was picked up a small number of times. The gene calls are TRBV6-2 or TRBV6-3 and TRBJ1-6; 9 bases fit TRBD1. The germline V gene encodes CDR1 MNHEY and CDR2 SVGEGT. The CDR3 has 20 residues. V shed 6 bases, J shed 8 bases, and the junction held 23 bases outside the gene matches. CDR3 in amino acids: CASSLTGWDRAYGADSPLHF. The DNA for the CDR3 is TGTGCCAGCAGCCTTACAGGCTGGGACAGGGCTTACGGTGCGGATTCACCCCTCCACTTT.

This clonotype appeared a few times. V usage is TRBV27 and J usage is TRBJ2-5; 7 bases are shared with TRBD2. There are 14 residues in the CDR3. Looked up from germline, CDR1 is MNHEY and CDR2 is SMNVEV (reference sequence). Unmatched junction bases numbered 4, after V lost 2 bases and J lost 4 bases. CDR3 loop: CASSLSERGETQYF. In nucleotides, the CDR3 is TGTGCCAGCAGTTTAAGCGAGCGGGGAGAGACCCAGTACTTC.

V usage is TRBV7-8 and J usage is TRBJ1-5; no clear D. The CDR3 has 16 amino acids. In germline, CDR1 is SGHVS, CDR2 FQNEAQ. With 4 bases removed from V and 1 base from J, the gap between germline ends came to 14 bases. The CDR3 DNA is TGTGCCAGCAGCTCCGACTGGGAAAGGAGCAATCAGCCCCAGCATTTT. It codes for CASSSDWERSNQPQHF. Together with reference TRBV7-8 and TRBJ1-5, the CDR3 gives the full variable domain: GAGVSQSPRYKVAKRGQDVALRCDPISGHVSLFWYQQALGQGPEFLTYFQNEAQLDKSGLPSDRFFAERPEGSVSTLKIQRTQQEDSAVYLCASSSDWERSNQPQHFGDGTRLSIL.

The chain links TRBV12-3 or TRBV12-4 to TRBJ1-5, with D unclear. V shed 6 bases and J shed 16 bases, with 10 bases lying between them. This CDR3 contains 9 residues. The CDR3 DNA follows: TGTGCCAGCAGCCCTCCATTTCATTTT. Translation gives CASSPPFHF.

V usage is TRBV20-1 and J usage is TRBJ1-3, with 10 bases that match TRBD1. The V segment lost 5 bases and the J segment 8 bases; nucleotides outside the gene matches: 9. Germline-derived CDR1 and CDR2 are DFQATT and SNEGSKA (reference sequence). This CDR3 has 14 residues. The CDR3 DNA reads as TGCAGTGCTCGGGACAGGGGCTTCGAGGACACCATATATTTT. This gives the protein CSARDRGFEDTIYF.

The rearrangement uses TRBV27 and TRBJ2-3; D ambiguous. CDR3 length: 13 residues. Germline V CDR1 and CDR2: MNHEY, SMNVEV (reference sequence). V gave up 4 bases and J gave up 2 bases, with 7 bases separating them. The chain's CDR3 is CASSSLHTDTQYF. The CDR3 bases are TGTGCCAGCAGTTCACTCCACACAGATACGCAGTATTTT.

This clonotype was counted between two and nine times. In nucleotides, the CDR3 is TGTGCCAGCAGTTTGCTCAGGGAGGCCACTGAAGCTTTCTTT. Its translation: CASSLLREATEAFF. The J gene is TRBJ1-1, the V gene TRBV6-2 or TRBV6-3, with D possibly being TRBD1 (5 bases). The V gene lost 4 bases and the J gene lost 4 bases, with 13 bases spanning the gap. Germline lookup yields CDR1 MNHEY and CDR2 SVGEGT. The CDR3 runs 14 residues.

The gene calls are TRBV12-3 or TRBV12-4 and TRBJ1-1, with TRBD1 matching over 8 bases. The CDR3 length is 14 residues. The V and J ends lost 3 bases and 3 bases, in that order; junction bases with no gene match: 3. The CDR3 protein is CASSFTQGDTEAFF. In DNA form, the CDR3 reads TGTGCCAGCAGTTTTACACAGGGGGACACTGAAGCTTTCTTT.

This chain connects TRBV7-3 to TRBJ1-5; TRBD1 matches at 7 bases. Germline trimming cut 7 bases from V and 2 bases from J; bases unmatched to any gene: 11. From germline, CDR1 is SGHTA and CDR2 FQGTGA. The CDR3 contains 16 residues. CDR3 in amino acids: CASTASPGGGNQPQHF. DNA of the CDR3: TGTGCCAGCACCGCGTCCCCAGGGGGAGGCAATCAGCCCCAGCATTTT.

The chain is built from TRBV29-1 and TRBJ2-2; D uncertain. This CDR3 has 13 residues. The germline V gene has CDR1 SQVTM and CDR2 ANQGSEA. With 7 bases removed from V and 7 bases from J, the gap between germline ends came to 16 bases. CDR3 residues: CSATAAGGGELFF. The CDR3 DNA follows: TGCAGCGCTACTGCGGCTGGCGGCGGGGAGCTGTTTTTT.

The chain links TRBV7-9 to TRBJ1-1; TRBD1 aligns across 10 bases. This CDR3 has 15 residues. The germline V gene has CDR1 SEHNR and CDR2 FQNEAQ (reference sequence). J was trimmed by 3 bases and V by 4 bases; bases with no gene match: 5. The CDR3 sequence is CASSSPGQGYTEAFF. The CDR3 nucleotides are TGTGCCAGCAGCTCCCCGGGACAGGGGTACACTGAAGCTTTCTTT.

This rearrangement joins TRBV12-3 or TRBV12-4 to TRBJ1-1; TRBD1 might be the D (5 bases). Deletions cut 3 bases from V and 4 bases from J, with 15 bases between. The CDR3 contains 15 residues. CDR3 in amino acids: CASSLDSGPSTEAFF. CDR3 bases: TGTGCCAGCAGTTTGGATTCAGGGCCCAGCACTGAAGCTTTCTTT.

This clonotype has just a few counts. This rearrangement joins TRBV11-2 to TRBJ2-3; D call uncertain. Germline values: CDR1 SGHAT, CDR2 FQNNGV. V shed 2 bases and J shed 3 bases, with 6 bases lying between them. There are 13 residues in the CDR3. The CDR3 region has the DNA TGTGCCAGCAGCTTAATGGTGACAGATACGCAGTATTTT. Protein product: CASSLMVTDTQYF.

The CDR3 DNA sequence: TGTGCCTCCGAGACAGCTGATTATGGCTACACCTTC. This translates into CASETADYGYTF. The gene calls are TRBV7-2 and TRBJ1-2, with TRBD1 as a possible D gene (5 bases). Germline V gives CDR1 SGHTA, CDR2 FQGNSA. V was cut by 11 bases and J by 5 bases, with 15 bases left in between. The CDR3 spans 12 residues.

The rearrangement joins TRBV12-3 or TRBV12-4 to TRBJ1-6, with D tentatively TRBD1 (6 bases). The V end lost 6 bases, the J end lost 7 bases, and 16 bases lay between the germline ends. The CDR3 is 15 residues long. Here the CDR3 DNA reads TGTGCCAGCAGACCCCTCGGGGGGCAAAATTCACCCCTCCACTTT. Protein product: CASRPLGGQNSPLHF.

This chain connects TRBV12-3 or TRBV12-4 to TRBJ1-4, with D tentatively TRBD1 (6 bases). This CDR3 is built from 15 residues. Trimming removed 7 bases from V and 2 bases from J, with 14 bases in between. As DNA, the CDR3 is TGTGCCAGCAAACCTACAGGGTTGACTAATGAAAAACTGTTTTTT. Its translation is CASKPTGLTNEKLFF.

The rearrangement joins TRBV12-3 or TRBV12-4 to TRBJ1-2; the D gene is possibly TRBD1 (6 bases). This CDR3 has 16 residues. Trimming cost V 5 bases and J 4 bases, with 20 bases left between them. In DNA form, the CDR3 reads TGTGCCAGCAGTCCATCCGAGTCCGGCAGGGGCTATGGCTACACCTTC. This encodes CASSPSESGRGYGYTF.

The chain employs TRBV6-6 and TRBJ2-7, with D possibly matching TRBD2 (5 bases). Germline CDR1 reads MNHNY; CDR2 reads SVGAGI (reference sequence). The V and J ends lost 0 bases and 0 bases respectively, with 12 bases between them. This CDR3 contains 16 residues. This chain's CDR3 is CASSYSTTPISYEQYF. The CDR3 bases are TGTGCCAGCAGTTACTCGACTACCCCCATCTCCTACGAGCAGTACTTC.

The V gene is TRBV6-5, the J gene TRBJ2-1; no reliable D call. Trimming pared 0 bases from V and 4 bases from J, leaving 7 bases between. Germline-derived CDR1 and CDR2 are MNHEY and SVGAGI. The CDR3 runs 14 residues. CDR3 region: CASSYSTRYNEQFF. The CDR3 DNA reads TGTGCCAGCAGTTACTCGACCCGTTACAATGAGCAGTTCTTC.